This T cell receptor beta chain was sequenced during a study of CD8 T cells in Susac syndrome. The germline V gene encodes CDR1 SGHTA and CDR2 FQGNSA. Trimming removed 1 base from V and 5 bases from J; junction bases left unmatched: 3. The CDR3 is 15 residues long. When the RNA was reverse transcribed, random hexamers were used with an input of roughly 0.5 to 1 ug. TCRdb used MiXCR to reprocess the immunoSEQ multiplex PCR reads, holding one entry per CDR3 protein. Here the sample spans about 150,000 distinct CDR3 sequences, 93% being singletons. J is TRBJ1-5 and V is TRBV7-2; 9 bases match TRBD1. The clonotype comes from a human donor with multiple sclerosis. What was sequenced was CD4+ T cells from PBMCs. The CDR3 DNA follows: TGTGCCAGCAGCTTAGTCGGACAGGGGTATCAGCCCCAGCATTTT. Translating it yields CASSLVGQGYQPQHF. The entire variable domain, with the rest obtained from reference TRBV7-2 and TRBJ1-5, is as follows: GAGVSQSPSNKVTEKGKDVELRCDPISGHTALYWYRQSLGQGLEFLIYFQGNSAPDKSGLPSDRFSAERTGGSVSTLTIQRTQQEDSAVYLCASSLVGQGYQPQHFGDGTRLSIL.